This TCR beta chain was identified in a study of cytomegalovirus exposure and HLA in healthy donors. These donors were members of the approximately 120-subject validation cohort, a group separate from the approximately 670-subject first cohort. Comments on this clone: The antigen is unknown.

Study findings and constraints: According to a subsequent analysis, TCR clusters from the first cohort were inclined to appear together in the 120 validation repertoires.

Germline lookup yields CDR1 SNHLY and CDR2 FYNNEI. Between the trimmed V and J ends, which lost 8 bases and 3 bases, there was a span of 19 bases. CDR3 length: 15 amino acids. Produced via immunoSEQ multiplex PCR; TCRdb's table is partial and in-frame only. Of roughly 200,000 clones in the sample, around nine tenths were seen once. The genes are TRBV2 and TRBJ2-5; the D is unclear. Sample: PBMCs. The TCR sequence derives from a man younger than 45 in good health and CMV-seropositive. This CDR3 reads CASQHELGTKETQYF. As DNA, the CDR3 is TGTGCCAGCCAGCACGAACTCGGCACAAAAGAGACCCAGTACTTC.